The clone carrying this T cell receptor beta chain was observed a few times. CDR1 is SEHNR and CDR2 is FQNEAQ in the germline V gene (reference sequence). V gave up 6 bases and J gave up 0 bases, with 12 bases separating them. CDR3 length: 15 amino acids. This entry is derived from a study of control samples from healthy donors and cancer patients. The repertoire was sequenced with immunoSEQ multiplex PCR; TCRdb's copy has only in-frame clones and lacks some. There are 75,000 to 90,000 clones in the sample; around 91% occur only once, and 7.2% lies in the top ten. The clonotype comes from a man between 45 and 60 years old in good health. The sample taken for sequencing was blood. V is TRBV7-9 and J is TRBJ2-4; D call uncertain. This CDR3 reads CASSPPSLAKNIQYF. The DNA of the CDR3 is TGTGCCAGCAGTCCCCCTAGTTTAGCCAAAAACATTCAGTACTTC.